This T cell receptor beta chain was observed in a study of T cell responses to AZD1222 COVID-19 vaccine. The study's findings and limits: Among the donors, most were white British and more were female, and clonal diversity was possibly underestimated.

A few counts support this clone. Its antigen is as yet unknown. The germline CDR1 and CDR2 sequences are MDHEN and SYDVKM. V was shortened by 7 bases and J by 6 bases, with 19 bases between the two germline ends. CDR3 length equals 16 residues. Sequencing was performed with immunoSEQ multiplex PCR; in TCRdb, only in-frame clones are kept and a portion is missing. Among around 94,000 clones listed, 85% to 90% were seen once. The sequencing here drew on peripheral blood, taken on day 0 of AZD1222 vaccination. This sequence joins TRBV28 and TRBJ1-6; tentatively, D is TRBD1 (6 bases). The receptor was derived from an adult in good health. CDR3 in amino acids: CASTGGGGVFNSPLHF. CDR3 DNA: TGTGCCAGCACCGGAGGAGGGGGTGTTTTTAATTCACCCCTCCACTTT.